The rows below give T cell receptor beta chains drawn from one sample of a study of cytomegalovirus exposure and HLA in healthy donors. Data came from immunoSEQ multiplex PCR; TCRdb stores just in-frame clones and leaves some out. This sample's clone table lists some 72,000 clones. Source material: PBMCs. These receptors were collected from a young man in good health and CMV-seronegative. CDR3s include the opening cysteine and the closing phenylalanine or tryptophan. A D gene is named only where the DNA matches it firmly.

TRBJ2-5	TRBV5-1	-	TGCGCCAGCAGCCTATCGACGGCGGCTGAGACCCAGTACTTC	CASSLSTAAETQYF
TRBJ1-2	TRBV5-4	-	TGTGCCACAAGACCCCAACAGGACTATGGCTACACCTTC	CATRPQQDYGYTF
TRBJ1-1	TRBV7-2	-	TGTGCCAGCAGCGCACAGGGATTGAACACTGAAGCTTTCTTT	CASSAQGLNTEAFF
TRBJ2-3	TRBV19	TRBD2	TGTGCCAGTAGTCCCCGGGGGGTAGCAAAGGGGACGCAGTATTTT	CASSPRGVAKGTQYF
TRBJ2-5	TRBV19	-	TGTGCCAGTAGTACGGTGGGGGGACAAGAGACCCAGTACTTC	CASSTVGGQETQYF
TRBJ2-2	TRBV5-5	TRBD2	TGTGCCAGCAGCCTCTGGACTAGGGCCTTTAAAGACACCGGGGAGCTGTTTTTT	CASSLWTRAFKDTGELFF
TRBJ2-7	TRBV19	TRBD1	TGTGCCAGTAGTATGGACAGGATACCCTACGAGCAGTACTTC	CASSMDRIPYEQYF
TRBJ2-1	TRBV29-1	-	TGCAGCGTTGAACGGGGGATCTCCTACAATGAGCAGTTCTTC	CSVERGISYNEQFF
TRBJ1-2	TRBV7-9	TRBD1	TGTGCCAGCAGCTTAGCGGGGACAGGGTACGGCTATGGCTACACCTTC	CASSLAGTGYGYGYTF
TRBJ1-5	TRBV7-9	-	TGTGCCAGCAGCTTAGCCCCCGGGGGAGTCCAGCATTTT	CASSLAPGGVQHF
TRBJ2-3	TRBV4-3	TRBD2	TGCGCCAGCAGCCAAGATTCGTACCTAGCGGGGGAAACTTTT	CASSQDSYLAGETF
TRBJ2-7	TRBV5-1	-	TGCGCCAGCAGCTTGGTTCAGGGTTTCAACGAGCAGTACTTC	CASSLVQGFNEQYF
TRBJ2-2	TRBV2	-	TGTGCCAGCACGGCGGGTACGAACACCGGGGAGCTGTTTTTT	CASTAGTNTGELFF
TRBJ1-6	TRBV10-3	TRBD1	TGTGCCATCAGTGAGTCGAGTAACAGGGGGCAAAATTCACCCCTCCACTTT	CAISESSNRGQNSPLHF
TRBJ1-5	TRBV6-1	-	TGTGCCAGCAGAGTGATAGCGGTTCTTTATCAGCCCCAGCATTTT	CASRVIAVLYQPQHF
TRBJ1-2	TRBV18	-	TGTGCCAGCTCACCGGTCGCGCCAAACTATGGCTACACCTTC	CASSPVAPNYGYTF
TRBJ1-2	TRBV13	-	TGTGCCAGCAGCTTAACCCCTGTTCAAGCGCGTGGCTACACCTTC	CASSLTPVQARGYTF
TRBJ1-5	TRBV6-5	-	TGTGCCAGCAGTTACTTCCCGGGCAGGGATCAGCCCCAGCATTTT	CASSYFPGRDQPQHF
TRBJ2-2	TRBV7-3	-	TGTGCCAGCAGCTTAAGGCAGGGGACCCACCTCGACACCGGGGAGCTGTTTTTT	CASSLRQGTHLDTGELFF
TRBJ1-5	TRBV21-1	-	TGTGCCAGCAGCAAAGTCTTTAGTAGAATCAATCAGCCCCAGCATTTT	CASSKVFSRINQPQHF
TRBJ2-7	TRBV19	-	TGTGCCAGTACCAGGTGGGGGGGCGACTACGAGCAGTACTTC	CASTRWGGDYEQYF
TRBJ1-1	TRBV30	-	TGTGCCTGGAGTGGAGGCCTTGGGGAAGCTTTCTTT	CAWSGGLGEAFF
TRBJ1-4	TRBV7-8	-	TGTGCCAGCAGCTCGGACACCGGGCGAAATGAAAAACTGTTTTTT	CASSSDTGRNEKLFF
TRBJ2-1	TRBV5-1	-	TGCGCCACGCGGCCTGGCTCCGGGAATGAGCAGTTCTTC	CATRPGSGNEQFF
TRBJ2-1	TRBV25-1	-	TGTGCCAGCAGTGAATCACTGGTCTCCTACAATGAGCAGTTCTTC	CASSESLVSYNEQFF
TRBJ2-3	TRBV5-4	TRBD2	TGTGCCAGCAGCGCTGGACTAGCGGGAGATACGCAGTATTTT	CASSAGLAGDTQYF
TRBJ2-3	TRBV29-1	TRBD2	TGCAGCGTTGAACCCCGACTAGCGGAAGACACAGATACGCAGTATTTT	CSVEPRLAEDTDTQYF
TRBJ1-2	TRBV29-1	TRBD1	TGCAGCGTTGGAACAGGGGCTGGTTATGGCTACACCTTC	CSVGTGAGYGYTF
TRBJ1-3	TRBV7-2	-	TGTGCCAGCAGCCTTCCACAGGGTTCTGGAAACACCATATATTTT	CASSLPQGSGNTIYF
TRBJ2-1	TRBV9	TRBD2	TGTGCCAGCAGCGTAAGCGGACTAGCGGGGGGGAATGAGCAGTTCTTC	CASSVSGLAGGNEQFF
TRBJ2-7	TRBV19	-	TGTGCCAGTAGTATTCGGGGGATGGGGGAGCAGTACTTC	CASSIRGMGEQYF
TRBJ2-4	TRBV4-3	TRBD2	TGCGCCAGCAGCCAAAGACTAGCGGGAGGCGGCAAAAACATTCAGTACTTC	CASSQRLAGGGKNIQYF
TRBJ2-3	TRBV6-4	TRBD2	TGTGCCAGCAGTGTGGCTAGCGGGGAGTCAGATACGCAGTATTTT	CASSVASGESDTQYF
TRBJ1-2	TRBV4-2	-	TGTGCCAGCAGCCACTCAACCGAGGCGGCAGCTAACTATGGCTACACCTTC	CASSHSTEAAANYGYTF
TRBJ2-1	TRBV6-5	-	TGTGCCAGCAGTTATGGCGCAGCGGGCAGAGGAAATGAGCAGTTCTTC	CASSYGAAGRGNEQFF
TRBJ2-5	TRBV19	TRBD2	TGTGCCAGTAGCTCCGTGGGGGGGGAAGAGACCCAGTACTTC	CASSSVGGEETQYF
TRBJ1-2	TRBV6-5	-	TGTGCCAGCAGTTACTCGTCAGGGTTTGGAAACTATGGCTACACCTTC	CASSYSSGFGNYGYTF
TRBJ1-2	TRBV5-6	TRBD1	TGTGCCAGCAGTTTAACAGGGGCCAACTATGGCTACACCTTC	CASSLTGANYGYTF
TRBJ2-7	TRBV4-2	-	TGTGCCAGCAGCCACCGGGGAACCTACGAGCAGTACTTC	CASSHRGTYEQYF
TRBJ2-7	TRBV4-3	-	TGCGCCAGCAGCCAAGACATAGCGGTGAGCGCCTACGAGCAGTACTTC	CASSQDIAVSAYEQYF
TRBJ2-5	TRBV5-1	-	TGCGCCAGCAGCCCCGGGGGAGGGGGTGAAGAGACCCAGTACTTC	CASSPGGGGEETQYF
TRBJ1-1	TRBV6-1	TRBD1	TGTGCCAGCAGGGGACAGCACAACACTGAAGCTTTCTTT	CASRGQHNTEAFF
TRBJ1-1	TRBV9	-	TGTGCCAGCAGCTCCGCGGGGGGCACTGAAGCTTTCTTT	CASSSAGGTEAFF
TRBJ2-2	TRBV19	TRBD1	TGTGCCAGTAGTATAGGGGACAGGCACACCGGGGAGCTGTTTTTT	CASSIGDRHTGELFF
TRBJ2-1	TRBV9	TRBD2	TGTGCCAGCAGCGTACGGACTAGCGGATACAATGAGCAGTTCTTC	CASSVRTSGYNEQFF